This TCR beta chain is from a study of T cell repertoires in cytomegalovirus infection. Worth noting for this clonotype: Its antigen is undetermined.

CDR1 SGHTA and CDR2 FQGNSA come from the germline V gene. CDR3 size: 15 residues. J gave up 5 bases and V 4 bases, and 8 bases lay outside the gene matches. Each CDR3 protein gets one entry after TCRdb re-called the reads with MiXCR. Here the sample spans some 940,000 distinct CDR3 sequences, more than 25% being singletons. The sequencing used cultured CD8+ T cells from PBMCs, collected from culture after CMV antigen stimulation. The chain uses TRBV7-2 and TRBJ2-5; the match to TRBD1 covers 9 bases. The sequence was obtained from a human donor in good health (CMV status not recorded). Some clones in this sample may be carry-over from other donors' samples. The CDR3 nucleotides are TGTGCCAGCAGCTCCGACGACAGGGGGGGGGAGACCCAGTACTTC. This sequence encodes CASSSDDRGGETQYF.